This TCR beta chain came from a study of blood T cells in healthy people across ages. The length of the CDR3 is 12 residues. The V end was cut by 1 base, the J end by 3 bases, with 5 bases between. Per the germline V gene, CDR1 is SGDLS and CDR2 is YYNGEE. Then a second PCR, running roughly 7 to 11 cycles, was carried out with a sample-barcoded 5' primer and a J-beta primer mix. TCRdb re-derived calls from the 5' RACE reads in MiXCR, one entry per CDR3 protein. The sample records roughly 1 million distinct CDR3 sequences, about 23% being singletons. The sample was also reused in another study, on T cells of mothers and their children.

The V gene is TRBV9, the J gene TRBJ2-7; D is uncertain. The TCR sequence derives from a girl aged 2-10 years in good health. The sample taken for sequencing was blood. DNA of the CDR3: TGTGCCAGCAGCGTAACAGACTACGAGCAGTACTTC. This sequence encodes CASSVTDYEQYF.